These 2 T cell receptor beta chains came from one sample sequenced in a study of blood T cell repertoires in COVID-19. Sequenced by immunoSEQ multiplex PCR; TCRdb stores in-frame clones only, minus some. The data show about 120,000 clones, about nine tenths seen once. Sequencing was performed on peripheral blood. All receptors derive from a human donor with active COVID-19. The donor label of this sample is uncertain.

V is TRBV14 and J is TRBJ2-7, with D possibly TRBD1 on 5 matching bases. The CDR3 loop spans 13 amino acids. The V gene's germline CDR1 is SGHDN and CDR2 FVKESK. V was clipped by 3 bases and J by 1 base, with 7 bases between them. CDR3 DNA: TGTGCCAGCAGCCACAGGGTTTCCTACGAGCAGTACTTC. Its protein is CASSHRVSYEQYF.

V is TRBV5-1 and J is TRBJ1-6; D ambiguous. The CDR3 extends over 14 amino acids. V shed 2 bases and J shed 6 bases, with 9 bases lying between them. Germline lookup yields CDR1 SGHRS and CDR2 YFSETQ. CDR3 nucleotides: TGCGCCAGCAGCTTACTCGGGAGTAATTCACCCCTCCACTTT. Encoded protein: CASSLLGSNSPLHF.